In its sample, the clone carrying this T cell receptor beta chain was seen a few times. Its specificity is unknown. 5'RACE template switching added a universal primer site and UMIs to TCR cDNA. One entry per CDR3 protein results from TCRdb running MiXCR on the 5' RACE reads. The table shows a few hundred thousand distinct CDR3 sequences, with around 12% occurring only once. Looked up from germline, CDR1 is DFQATT and CDR2 is SNEGSKA (reference sequence). This CDR3 comprises 11 residues. V gave up 4 bases and J gave up 3 bases, with 7 bases separating them. The data belong to a study of T cells after yellow fever vaccination. Whole-study results and caveats: CD4 and CD8 compartments shared a small share of clonotypes, likely from convergent recombination. The secondary response was weaker, and its peak arrived faster, on day 5 versus 15. Contaminants from the bulk population, in the form of abundant clonotypes, could be found in FACS-sorted repertoires.

V and J are TRBV20-1 and TRBJ2-7; D is perhaps TRBD2 (6 bases). The sample consisted of CD4+ T cells sorted from PBMCs, taken 15 days after the yellow fever booster vaccination. This TCR derives from a man aged 18 to 30 who received the YFV17D yellow fever vaccine. CDR3 region: CSATTSYEQYF. In nucleotides, the CDR3 is TGCAGTGCTACGACTAGCTACGAGCAGTACTTC.